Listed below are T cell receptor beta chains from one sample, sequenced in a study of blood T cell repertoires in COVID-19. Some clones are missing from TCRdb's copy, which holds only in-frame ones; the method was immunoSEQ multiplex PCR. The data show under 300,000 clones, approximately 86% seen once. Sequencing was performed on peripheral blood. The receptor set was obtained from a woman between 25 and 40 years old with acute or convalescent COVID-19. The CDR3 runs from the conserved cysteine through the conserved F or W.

CASSLGGQGSEKLFF TRBJ1-4 TRBV7-2
CASSRTAGSYEQYF TRBJ2-7 TRBV7-3
CASSVTVGGIQDTQYF TRBJ2-3 TRBV7-8
CASSLKQGWQPQHF TRBJ1-5 TRBV5-1
CASSIGDEQFF TRBJ2-1 TRBV19
CASSFTQIDEQFF TRBJ2-1 TRBV7-6
CASRPQEHYGYTF TRBJ1-2 TRBV9
CASSQPGQELYGYTF TRBJ1-2 TRBV4-1
CASSLQGSHRASYNEQFF TRBJ2-1 TRBV7-2
CASSTGYEQYF TRBJ2-7 TRBV7-9
CASSDYTGPTDTQYF TRBJ2-3 TRBV10-1
CASSLAGQRFSTNEKLFF TRBJ1-4 TRBV5-4
CASSYFPSTDTQYF TRBJ2-3 TRBV6-5
CASSEPRTATNTGELFF TRBJ2-2 TRBV9
CASSSTGSLEKLFF TRBJ1-4 TRBV6-5
CASSGQGARGAFF TRBJ1-1 TRBV13